The sample holds many counts of the clone carrying this T cell receptor beta chain. The antigen is undetermined. Library preparation for TCR beta used quantitative 5'-RACE with molecular barcodes. TCRdb ran MiXCR on the 5' RACE reads and lists one entry per CDR3 protein. The sample has roughly 370,000 distinct CDR3 sequences; approximately 20% are singletons. This record comes from a study of CD8 T cells in ankylosing spondylitis. Study-wide results and caveats: With a CD8+ phenotype, disease-linked clones were relatively rare in peripheral blood. A motif in TCR beta, a set of roughly eight highly homologous variants, appeared characteristic of ankylosing spondylitis blood. The authors reported significant enrichment of disease-linked clones in matched ankylosing spondylitis synovial fluid.

With 5 bases clipped from V and 1 base from J, the junction kept 4 bases outside the gene matches. The CDR3 covers 15 residues. This sequence originates from a male donor with ankylosing spondylitis. Sample: blood, either unsorted or a sorted T cell fraction (not recorded which). The rearrangement joins TRBV12-3 or TRBV12-4 to TRBJ2-2, with 7 bases aligning to TRBD1. This CDR3 is CASSLRTGNTGELFF. Written as DNA, the CDR3 is TGTGCCAGCAGTCTACGGACAGGGAACACCGGGGAGCTGTTTTTT.